Listed below are T cell receptor beta chains from one sample, sequenced in a study of cytomegalovirus exposure and HLA in healthy donors. Measured with immunoSEQ multiplex PCR; TCRdb has only the in-frame clones, and not every one. The repertoire holds about 150,000 clones, with roughly three quarters as singletons. The material sequenced was PBMCs. These TCRs come from a woman aged 40 to 50 in good health and CMV-seropositive. Both conserved end residues are part of each CDR3. A D gene is named only where the DNA matches it firmly. Clone size is given for some rows only: seen once, a few or many times, or a class if the clone is expanded.

d_gene,abundance,v_gene,j_gene,CDR3aa,CDR3nt
TRBD1,-,TRBV6-6,TRBJ1-2,CASSTGTGVFGNGYTF,TGTGCCAGCAGTACCGGGACAGGGGTTTTTGGAAATGGCTACACCTTC
TRBD1,-,TRBV5-1,TRBJ2-7,CASSLQGAKGEQYF,TGCGCCAGCAGCTTACAGGGGGCGAAGGGCGAGCAGTACTTC
TRBD1,-,TRBV6-4,TRBJ1-1,CASSEGPRGATEAFF,TGTGCCAGCAGTGAAGGCCCCAGGGGGGCCACTGAAGCTTTCTTT
-,-,TRBV6-6,TRBJ2-1,CASSSPFTGNDEQFF,TGTGCCAGCAGTTCACCGTTCACAGGGAACGATGAGCAGTTCTTC
TRBD1,-,TRBV11-2,TRBJ1-1,CAAGAGGNTEAFF,TGTGCCGCCGGGGCAGGGGGTAACACTGAAGCTTTCTTT
TRBD2,-,TRBV27,TRBJ2-7,CASRLGGVGTYEQYF,TGTGCCAGCAGACTTGGGGGGGTGGGGACCTACGAGCAGTACTTC
-,-,TRBV27,TRBJ1-1,CASSESGRDMNTEAFF,TGTGCCAGCAGCGAATCAGGGAGGGACATGAACACTGAAGCTTTCTTT
TRBD2,-,TRBV7-9,TRBJ2-7,CASSAGLAGVWEQYF,TGTGCCAGCAGCGCCGGACTAGCGGGGGTATGGGAGCAGTACTTC
TRBD1,-,TRBV2,TRBJ1-4,CASQGQGVPWGTNEKLFF,TGTGCCAGCCAAGGGCAGGGGGTCCCTTGGGGAACTAATGAAAAACTGTTTTTT
-,once,TRBV11-1,TRBJ1-1,CASSLLSTRGAFF,TGTGCCAGCAGCTTATTAAGTACAAGGGGAGCTTTCTTT
TRBD2,few,TRBV7-9,TRBJ2-3,CASSWTSGVLDTQYF,TGTGCCAGCAGCTGGACTAGCGGGGTCTTGGATACGCAGTATTTT
TRBD2,once,TRBV10-3,TRBJ2-7,CAISESGRQGSGGASYEQYF,TGTGCCATCAGTGAGTCCGGGAGACAGGGTAGCGGGGGGGCCTCCTACGAGCAGTACTTC
-,-,TRBV7-2,TRBJ1-2,CASSLGAGVANYGYTF,TGTGCCAGCAGCTTAGGGGCCGGGGTGGCTAACTATGGCTACACCTTC
-,-,TRBV9,TRBJ2-1,CASSVGGGGENEQFF,TGTGCCAGCAGCGTAGGAGGGGGTGGGGAAAATGAGCAGTTCTTC
-,-,TRBV19,TRBJ2-1,CASSLRGPSYNEQFF,TGTGCCAGTAGTCTGCGGGGGCCCTCCTACAATGAGCAGTTCTTC